This T cell receptor beta chain was captured in a study of T cell responses to AZD1222 COVID-19 vaccine. Overall study findings and caveats: Most donors were white British and more were female, and clonal diversity was possibly underestimated. A reported finding is that nearly half of spike-specific TCRs target unmutated variant regions. Repertoire sampling happened only post peak T cell response.

Germline-derived CDR1 and CDR2 are DFQATT and SNEGSKA (reference sequence). The V gene lost 5 bases and the J gene lost 5 bases, with 8 bases spanning the gap. The CDR3 runs 11 residues. Using immunoSEQ multiplex PCR, the repertoire was profiled, and TCRdb retains in-frame clones only, with some absent. The profile shows about 160,000 clones, 85% to 95% of them singletons. Regarding this clone: Its antigen remains unidentified.

The genes are TRBV20-1 and TRBJ2-3; unclear D gene. This clonotype was obtained from an adult in good health. The material sequenced was peripheral blood, taken on day 0 of AZD1222 vaccination. The DNA of the CDR3 is TGCAGTGCTCAATACTTAGATACGCAGTATTTT. Its translation: CSAQYLDTQYF.